Below, 4 T cell receptor beta chains from the same sample are listed, as sequenced in a study of T cells after posttransplantation cyclophosphamide. Treatment was busulfan-fludarabine conditioning, a marrow graft, and cyclophosphamide on days +3 and +4. TCRdb keeps only in-frame clones here, not all; method: immunoSEQ multiplex PCR. The repertoire includes some 10,000 clones, approximately 90% of them detected once, and approximately 3.9% sits in the top ten. The sample was PBMCs, taken after allogeneic stem cell transplant with posttransplant cyclophosphamide. These TCRs come from a female patient aged 25-40 years who received an allogeneic stem cell transplant from an unrelated donor, was CMV-positive, and had no GVHD. Some T cells may possibly be graft donor cells.

A note on this clone: Additional DNA sequences in this sample encode the identical CDR3. This sequence joins TRBV7-9 and TRBJ2-7; D not certain. This CDR3 has 11 residues. Deletions cut 6 bases from V and 4 bases from J, with 7 bases between. Germline V CDR1 and CDR2: SEHNR, FQNEAQ (reference sequence). The CDR3 nucleotides are TGTGCCAGCAGTCCCGTGTACGAGCAGTACTTC. This sequence encodes CASSPVYEQYF.

This clone was seen just once. The rearrangement links TRBV14 to TRBJ1-5; D gene unclear. The V end lost 3 bases, the J end lost 3 bases, and 3 bases lay between the germline ends. Per the germline V gene, CDR1 is SGHDN and CDR2 is FVKESK. The CDR3 is 12 amino acids. The CDR3 sequence is CASSHYNQPQHF. CDR3 nucleotides: TGTGCCAGCAGCCACTACAATCAGCCCCAGCATTTT.

This clone was observed a few times. The genes are TRBV10-3 and TRBJ2-2; TRBD2 matches at 8 bases. The CDR3 covers 14 residues. CDR1 is ENHRY and CDR2 is SYGVKD in the germline V gene. The V gene end was trimmed by 6 bases and the J gene end by 4 bases; junction bases not matched to a gene: 4. For the CDR3, the DNA is TGTGCCATCAGATGGAGCGGGGGCACCGGGGAGCTGTTTTTT. Its protein is CAIRWSGGTGELFF.

The rearrangement links TRBV5-1 to TRBJ2-3; TRBD2 agrees at 12 bases. The CDR3 has 15 residues. CDR1 is SGHRS and CDR2 is YFSETQ in the germline V gene. V was clipped by 0 bases and J by 6 bases; unmatched bases: 2. The CDR3 loop is CASSLVGTSGDTQYF. The CDR3, as DNA: TGCGCCAGCAGCTTGGTAGGGACTAGCGGGGATACGCAGTATTTT.